The clone carrying this TCR beta chain was seen ten or more times. The antigen is undetermined. V lost 5 bases to trimming and J lost 3 bases, with 9 bases between them. CDR1 is SQVTM, CDR2 ANQGSEA, per germline. The CDR3 has 12 residues. The source of the blood RNA was unsorted whole blood, and germline DNA was extracted as well. Making TCR beta cDNA involved 400 to 600 ng total RNA and a constant-region primer. Three nested multiplex PCR rounds of slightly modified ARM-PCR generated TCR beta libraries. The first two PCR rounds, around 10 cycles each, used TRBV1-TRBV30 forward primers and a C-beta reverse primer. Each CDR3 protein is one row after TCRdb ran MiXCR on the multiplex PCR reads. Of approximately 320,000 distinct CDR3 sequences listed, 50% to 75% are singletons. The data stem from a study of tumor-infiltrating lymphocytes in primary liver carcinoma. Findings and limits, study-wide: There was no comparison of CD4+ and CD8+ repertoires, as samples were bulk unsorted.

This receptor was taken from a woman aged 25 to 45 with primary liver carcinoma and hepatitis B virus infection. The chain employs TRBV29-1 and TRBJ2-3; no firm D call. Sequencing input: peripheral blood. The DNA of the CDR3 is TGCAGCGTTTATTCCCAAACAGATACGCAGTATTTT. It encodes CSVYSQTDTQYF.